The rows below give T cell receptor beta chains drawn from one sample of a study of blood T cell repertoires in COVID-19. Some clones are missing from TCRdb's copy, which holds only in-frame ones; the method was immunoSEQ multiplex PCR. The data show approximately 56,000 clones, roughly 89% seen once. Sequencing was performed on peripheral blood. Receptors were obtained from a woman between 55 and 75 years old with COVID-19, enrolled during active disease. Each CDR3 is given with its conserved first and last residue. The D gene is left open where the match is weak. The size field is filled for only some rows; it gives once, few, many or a size class.

v_gene	abundance	d_gene	j_gene	CDR3nt	CDR3aa
TRBV7-6	few	NA	TRBJ1-5	TGTGCCAGCAGCCAGGAAAGGGGGTTCGGCCAGCCCCAGCATTTT	CASSQERGFGQPQHF
TRBV10-1	NA	TRBD1	TRBJ1-4	TGCGCCAGCCCTGACAGGGGGGGGGAAAAACTGTTTTTT	CASPDRGGEKLFF
TRBV12-3/TRBV12-4	NA	NA	TRBJ2-2	TGTGCCAGCAGTTTTAGCGGCGGGGAGCTGTTTTTT	CASSFSGGELFF
TRBV27	NA	NA	TRBJ2-5	TGTGCCAGCACCGCAAACAGGGATGAGACCCAGTACTTC	CASTANRDETQYF
TRBV5-6	NA	NA	TRBJ2-7	TGTGCCAGCAGCCCTCGGGGAGCCTACGAGCAGTACTTC	CASSPRGAYEQYF
TRBV10-2	NA	NA	TRBJ2-2	TGCGCCAGCAGTCTGGGGCAAGTTATGTACACCGGGGAGCTGTTTTTT	CASSLGQVMYTGELFF
TRBV6-5	NA	NA	TRBJ2-7	TGTGCCAGCAGTTACTCCTCGGAGGGCTGGGGCGAGCAGTACTTC	CASSYSSEGWGEQYF
TRBV19	NA	NA	TRBJ1-4	TGTGCCAGTAATCTGGCACCTGATGAAAAACTGTTTTTT	CASNLAPDEKLFF
TRBV7-9	NA	TRBD1	TRBJ1-4	TGTGCCAGCAGCTTACAGGGACAGGGTGGAGAAAAACTGTTTTTT	CASSLQGQGGEKLFF
TRBV5-4	NA	TRBD1	TRBJ2-1	TGTGCCAGCAGCCCCCGGGACAGGGTGATTAATGAGCAGTTCTTC	CASSPRDRVINEQFF
TRBV9	NA	TRBD2	TRBJ2-5	TGTGCCAGCAGCCCCCCACTAGCGGGGGGTGGGGAGACCCAGTACTTC	CASSPPLAGGGETQYF
TRBV7-8	NA	NA	TRBJ1-5	TGTGCCAGCAGCTTAATTTTTGACTTCAATCAGCCCCAGCATTTT	CASSLIFDFNQPQHF
TRBV15	NA	TRBD2	TRBJ2-7	TGTGCCACCAGCAGAGAAAGCGGGAGCTCCTACGAGCAGTACTTC	CATSRESGSSYEQYF
TRBV5-1	NA	NA	TRBJ2-7	TGCGCCAGCAGCTTGGAAGGTGCGGGAAGATCCGGCGAGCAGTACTTC	CASSLEGAGRSGEQYF
TRBV7-8	NA	NA	TRBJ2-7	TGTGCCAGCAGCCCTCCTCTCTCCGAGCAGTACTTC	CASSPPLSEQYF
TRBV6-2/TRBV6-3	NA	NA	TRBJ1-4	TGTGCCAGCAGTTACTCGAGCGGAAAACTGTTTTTT	CASSYSSGKLFF
TRBV12-1	NA	NA	TRBJ2-7	TGTGCCAGCAGCTTTCGACAGGGGAGCGACGAGCAGTACTTC	CASSFRQGSDEQYF
TRBV11-2	NA	TRBD1	TRBJ1-2	TGTGCCAGCAGCCTTACAGGGGACTATGGCTACACCTTC	CASSLTGDYGYTF
TRBV5-1	NA	NA	TRBJ2-2	TGCGCCAGCAGCCCACTCTCTGGGAACACCGGGGAGCTGTTTTTT	CASSPLSGNTGELFF
TRBV25-1	NA	NA	TRBJ2-7	TGTGCCAGCAGTCTCTCCCCACTTTTCGCCGAGCAGTACTTC	CASSLSPLFAEQYF
TRBV4-3	NA	NA	TRBJ1-3	TGCGCCAGCAGCCAAGATAGTCTTGGAGACACCATATATTTT	CASSQDSLGDTIYF
TRBV7-2	NA	TRBD1	TRBJ1-6	TGTGCCAGCAGCCGGACAGGGAGGAGTACGAGCTCCTATAATTCACCCCTCCACTTT	CASSRTGRSTSSYNSPLHF
TRBV11-3	NA	NA	TRBJ1-3	TGTGCCAGCAGCCCTCCGGACAGTTTCTTTGGAAACACCATATATTTT	CASSPPDSFFGNTIYF
TRBV5-6	NA	NA	TRBJ2-1	TGTGCCAGCAGCTTGGTGGGCGGGAATGAGCAGTTCTTC	CASSLVGGNEQFF
TRBV5-1	NA	TRBD2	TRBJ2-3	TGCGCCAGCAGCACTCTAGCGGGAGGAGGCACAGATACGCAGTATTTT	CASSTLAGGGTDTQYF
TRBV29-1	NA	NA	TRBJ2-2	TGCAGCGTTACCGGACTAACCGGGGAGCTGTTTTTT	CSVTGLTGELFF
TRBV4-1	NA	NA	TRBJ2-7	TGCGCCAGCAGTCTAGGGGCGGACGGCGAGCAGTACTTC	CASSLGADGEQYF
TRBV5-1	NA	TRBD2	TRBJ2-5	TGCGCCAGCAGCTGGGAGGCTAGCGGTGAGACCCAGTACTTC	CASSWEASGETQYF
TRBV4-1	NA	TRBD1	TRBJ1-5	TGCGCCAGCAGCCAAGATCGGTCAGGGGGCCCAAATCAGCCCCAGCATTTT	CASSQDRSGGPNQPQHF
TRBV10-3	once	TRBD1	TRBJ2-1	TGTGCCATCGGGGACAGCAATGAGCAGTTCTTC	CAIGDSNEQFF
TRBV5-5	NA	NA	TRBJ1-2	TGTGCCAGCAGCGCGGCGTATGGCTACACCTTC	CASSAAYGYTF
TRBV30	NA	NA	TRBJ1-2	TGTGCCTGGAACCTGGGACTCTATGGCTACACCTTC	CAWNLGLYGYTF
TRBV7-2	NA	TRBD1	TRBJ2-7	TGTGCCAGCAGCTTCGGACAGGTTTACGAGCAGTACTTC	CASSFGQVYEQYF
TRBV25-1	NA	NA	TRBJ2-3	TGTGCCACAGCTTCGGCGGGCGGCACAGATACGCAGTATTTT	CATASAGGTDTQYF
TRBV27	NA	NA	TRBJ2-7	TGTGCCAGCAGTTTAGGGTCGGGGGTCTACGAGCAGTACTTC	CASSLGSGVYEQYF
TRBV12-3/TRBV12-4	NA	NA	TRBJ1-1	TGTGCCAGCATGGAAAGACTTAACACTGAAGCTTTCTTT	CASMERLNTEAFF
TRBV9	once	NA	TRBJ1-3	TGTGCCAGCAGCGCTCTCTCTGACAGTATTGGAAACACCATATATTTT	CASSALSDSIGNTIYF
TRBV6-5	NA	NA	TRBJ1-5	TGTGCCAGCAGCCAACGGGGGGTTCAGCCCCAGCATTTT	CASSQRGVQPQHF
TRBV4-3	NA	NA	TRBJ2-4	TGCGCCAGCAGCCAAGATTTGGCCAGCGGCATTCAGTACTTC	CASSQDLASGIQYF
TRBV7-8	NA	TRBD2	TRBJ2-2	TGTGCCAGCAGTTGGACTAGCGGGAGTTGGGCCGGGGAGCTGTTTTTT	CASSWTSGSWAGELFF
TRBV5-6	NA	TRBD2	TRBJ2-1	TGTGCCAGCAGCTTGTCTGGACTAGTTTTGATTCCGTTCTTC	CASSLSGLVLIPFF
TRBV28	NA	TRBD1	TRBJ1-4	TGTGCCAGCAAACTCCGGGACAGGGCTAATGAAAAACTGTTTTTT	CASKLRDRANEKLFF
TRBV10-3	NA	TRBD1	TRBJ2-7	TGTGCCATCAGTGGACAGGGGACCTACGAGCAGTACTTC	CAISGQGTYEQYF
TRBV28	NA	NA	TRBJ2-7	TGTGCCAGCAGAAAAACCAGCGGAAGGATCTACGAGCAGTACTTC	CASRKTSGRIYEQYF
TRBV20-1	NA	NA	TRBJ2-1	TGCAGTGCTAGTATGGGGGGCTACAATGAGCAGTTCTTC	CSASMGGYNEQFF
TRBV4-2	NA	NA	TRBJ2-7	TGTGCCAGCAGCCCCTCCCGGACAGTCTACGAGCAGTACTTC	CASSPSRTVYEQYF
TRBV6-6	NA	NA	TRBJ1-3	TGTGCCAGCACCCAAAGGCAGGCCCAAGGTGGAAACACCATATATTTT	CASTQRQAQGGNTIYF
TRBV7-2	once	TRBD1	TRBJ1-3	TGTGCCAGCAGCCTCCTGCAGGGGGCGGGGTACACCATATATTTT	CASSLLQGAGYTIYF
TRBV19	NA	NA	TRBJ1-5	TGTGCAAGTAAGAGGCAGAGCAATCAGCCCCAGCATTTT	CASKRQSNQPQHF
TRBV5-1	NA	TRBD2	TRBJ2-1	TGCGCCAGCAGCTTTCAGTGGGAGGGGTACAATGAGCAGTTCTTC	CASSFQWEGYNEQFF
TRBV7-9	NA	NA	TRBJ1-6	TGTGCCAGCAGCCGCCTAGGGGATAATTCACCCCTCCACTTT	CASSRLGDNSPLHF
TRBV7-2	NA	TRBD2	TRBJ2-7	TGTGCCAGCAGCCGTAGCGGGGGGGGCCCCCAGAACGAGCAGTACTTC	CASSRSGGGPQNEQYF
TRBV30	once	TRBD2	TRBJ2-3	TGTGCCTGGAGTCCCGGGACTAGCAGCACAGATACGCAGTATTTT	CAWSPGTSSTDTQYF
TRBV20-1	few	NA	TRBJ2-1	TGCAGTGCTAGAGATAGATATCAGTTCTTC	CSARDRYQFF
TRBV10-3	NA	TRBD1	TRBJ1-5	TGTGCCATCAGTGGCACAGGGGGCGTCCAGCCCCAGCATTTT	CAISGTGGVQPQHF
TRBV7-2	NA	NA	TRBJ1-1	TGTGCCAGCAGCCGCCAGAGGGCCCTCACTGAAGCTTTCTTT	CASSRQRALTEAFF
TRBV7-2	NA	NA	TRBJ1-5	TGTGCCAGCAGCAAAAACAGGGCTGGTCAGCCCCAGCATTTT	CASSKNRAGQPQHF
TRBV28	NA	TRBD2	TRBJ2-1	TGTGCCAGCAGCTCCCCCACTAGCGGGAGACATAATGAGCAGTTCTTC	CASSSPTSGRHNEQFF
TRBV2	NA	TRBD2	TRBJ2-5	TGTGCCAGCATGAGCGGGGGACAAGAGACCCAGTACTTC	CASMSGGQETQYF